This TCR beta chain stems from a study of cytomegalovirus exposure and HLA in healthy donors (dated by TCRdb to the late 2010s). In the study overall: An earlier analysis of roughly 500 of the donors reported about 300 Gb of sequence data and 95 million to 120 million unique TCR beta sequences obtained from some 170 million T cells. An early release that covered fewer than 750 HLA-typed donors contained about 290 gigabases of sequencing data and tens of millions of unique TCR sequences. Of the 350 to 450 genotyped donors, less than 85% were placed in the genetic ancestry cluster associated with self-reported Caucasian donors. The study was designed to test whether signatures of past pathogen exposure could be identified by cataloging public T cell receptors. The study profiled the T cell repertoires of 666 subjects by immunosequencing and related them to cytomegalovirus serostatus. In addition to the first cohort of 666 subjects, a separate validation cohort of about 120 different subjects was used. The study combined high-throughput TCR immunosequencing, statistical association of individual TCRs with disease status, and machine learning to predict cytomegalovirus infection status. To study patterns of TCR occurrence, a later analysis re-analyzed previously published TCR beta repertoires from around 700 donors and added high-resolution HLA genotyping. In the later analysis, no new phenotypic data were used to find candidate immune exposures; instead, reliance was placed on TCR beta sequences and their occurrence across donors. In an earlier analysis of roughly 580 of the donors, high-throughput TCR beta sequencing was used to judge whether each TCR beta V gene segment behaved as functional or pseudogenic. Donor age, sex, ethnicity and CMV serostatus were compiled alongside the repertoire data. A later genetic analysis used genome-wide SNP genotypes for about 65% of the 666 donors, treating that subset as a discovery cohort. Every discovery cohort repertoire had been produced on one sequencing platform. HLA typing included class I and class II loci at four-digit resolution. Typing coverage varied by locus: roughly 629-630 donors for A, B, C, DRB1 and DQB1; approximately 520 for DQA1; nearly 610 for DPA1; approximately 490 for DPB1. Roughly 5 DR-DQ haplotypes were handled as single units for association and clustering, since linkage in the cohort was strong. Across 300 to 500 genotyped donors of the cohort, an average of approximately 240,000 unique TCR beta nucleotide sequences per donor were sequenced, and 15% to 20% of those sequences were non-productive.

The cohort was made up of approximately 670 healthy bone marrow donors. All cohort members were sampled while nominally healthy, although unrecorded immune exposures were likely present. The donor tested CMV seronegative and was one of the 352 seronegative cohort members. Every donor gave a peripheral blood sample, and the peripheral blood mononuclear cells from that sample were used for TCR beta sequencing. The Qiagen DNeasy Blood Extraction Kit was used to extract genomic DNA from the blood cell samples. The paper as a whole reports these results and caveats: While some public TCRs were present in many individuals, most TCR sequences turned up only very rarely across donors. The classifier was reported to diagnose cytomegalovirus status with high specificity and sensitivity in both the original cohort and the validation cohort. In a later analysis, around 17,000 TCR beta sequences were associated with specific HLA alleles at a false discovery rate of 0.05. Correlated functional status among segregating V segments might reflect linkage disequilibrium, but an unknown experimental factor could not be ruled out. In a later genetic analysis, fewer N-insertions in productive TCRs were reported among donors in an Asian-associated ancestry cluster than the roughly 700-donor mean. When HLA alleles, especially DR and DQ, strongly co-occurred, attributing TCR associations to individual alleles was difficult. Because some donors lacked HLA typing at each locus, the association tests relied only on the typed subset. The study listed 150 to 200 TCR beta chains as associated with cytomegalovirus. A further reported finding was that TCR beta sequences accurately predicted the HLA-A and HLA-B alleles for most subjects in the first cohort. The cohort was sequenced for TCR beta chains only, and without alpha or paired-chain data the features that could be detected were limited. Three of the identified cytomegalovirus-associated TCR beta chains were confirmed in vitro to be specific for cytomegalovirus antigens. Some IMGT-functional V segments, including TRBV6-2 and TRBV6-3, could not be told apart with the 87-base-pair reads, so those segments were excluded. Compared with equally common non-associated chains, HLA-associated TCR beta chains in a later analysis were more clonally expanded and had lower generation probabilities. Broadly in line with IMGT annotations, most TCR beta V segments showed up in productive rearrangements about 87% or about 30% of the time in an earlier analysis of several hundred of the donors. Sequencing depth was assumed to be roughly uniform across donors in the presence/absence analyses, though that assumption may not hold. CMV serostatus was the only immune exposure information available for the cohort. The sequencing pipeline was judged likely to have produced a cluster of highly shared sequence variants as a technical artifact. In a later analysis, TCR association rates were found to vary across HLA loci, with the most associated TCRs seen for DRB1 alleles and the fewest for HLA-C alleles. The authors suggested that the approach could potentially be extended to other disease states and immunological phenotypes. Because counts were too low, approximately 18 rarely observed V segments, including chromosome 9 orphons, were excluded from the earlier analysis of some 540 of the donors. In a later analysis, several top co-occurrence clusters were reported to appear linked to parvovirus B19, influenza, CMV and Epstein-Barr virus. According to a later analysis, most CMV-associated TCR beta chains appeared to be HLA-restricted, and the HLA associations seemed to be driven largely by CMV exposure. V-gene and J-gene trimming of TCR beta chains was associated with a missense DCLRE1C variant in a later genetic analysis, and the association was replicated in an independent cohort.

A word on this clone: Its target antigen remains unknown. One base away there is no much larger clone; base qualities are not given.

Deletion took 2 bases off V and 4 bases off J, with a span of 26 bases between the germline ends. The CDR3 holds 18 amino acids from the cysteine to the phenylalanine. The only DNA kept is the CDR3, 54 bases in frame from the first base. Based on the germline V gene (reference sequence), the CDR1 and CDR2 sequences are GTSNPN and SVGIG. Library method: the immunoSEQ multiplex PCR assay. A mixture of 60 forward primers for TCR Vbeta segments and 13 reverse primers for TCR Jbeta segments was used in the multiplex PCR. The CDR3 region of rearranged TCR beta genes was amplified from genomic DNA by a multiplex PCR assay. The Illumina HiSeq System was used to sequence the amplified TCR beta libraries as 87-base-pair reads. As for the authors' bioinformatics: In a later analysis, tens of millions of unique TCR beta chains were counted across the 500 to 700 repertoires, and around 10 million of these chains were shared by at least two donors. To remove PCR and sequencing errors, raw reads were error-corrected and collapsed into unique sequences using a nearest-neighbor algorithm that merged closely related sequences. To assign V, D and J gene segments, CDR3 sequences were aligned to IMGT reference sequences. For a sequence to be retained, at least a six-nucleotide match to both a V gene segment and a J gene segment was required. Rearrangements were called productive when the CDR3 lacked stop codons and stayed in frame with V and J; all others were non-productive. Following IMGT convention, CDR3 was defined as the stretch from the second conserved V-encoded cysteine up to the conserved J-encoded phenylalanine. Sequences without an unambiguous match to a single V gene segment were excluded from the earlier analysis of 587 of the donors. In an earlier analysis of more than 500 of the donors, a V segment was called functional when productive rearrangements were above 56.7%, and segregating when the standard deviation between donors exceeded 5%. A statistical classification framework was developed to diagnose cytomegalovirus status using the catalog of TCR beta chain sequences. V and J gene assignment, in a later analysis, came from comparing TCR nucleotide sequences with IMGT/GENE-DB human TR gene sequences. The TCRdist pipeline was used in a later analysis to assign CDR3 sequences and most-parsimonious VDJ recombination scenarios. A later analysis defined each TCR beta chain by its CDR3 amino acid sequence plus V-gene family, and excluded reads lacking a unique V-gene family. As a way to deal with suspected cross-contamination and a sequencing artifact, a later analysis dropped more than 500 nucleotide sequences that were highly shared and had low generation probability. For each public chain, a later analysis derived a clonal expansion index from normalized ranks of inferred template counts within each repertoire. A later analysis computed generation probabilities with a VDJ recombination model fitted to out-of-frame rearrangements, and checked the results against IGoR. In a later analysis, hypergeometric tests were used to score TCR-TCR, TCR-HLA and TCR-CMV co-occurrence, with a repertoire-size bias correction applied to TCR pairs. To estimate false discovery rates, a later analysis permuted the HLA or CMV assignments 20 times. In a later analysis, co-occurring TCRs were grouped using DBSCAN, with TCRdist sequence similarity added in when clustering inside HLA-allele-positive subsets. For co-occurrence clustering, repertoires with fewer than 30,000 or more than 120,000 public chains were excluded, along with roughly 5 repertoires with anomalous nucleotide sharing. TCRdb's version of the immuneACCESS table is confined to in-frame rearrangements and falls short of the full clone set. An unresolved V gene accounts for under half of the shortfall where checked; the remainder is of unknown origin. V and J calls and clone size are copied from that table; D and trimming were computed from the DNA. Present in this sample are 90,000 to 100,000 clones, 76% of which were seen just once. The top ten clonotypes cover roughly 2% of the sample.

The sequencing input was PBMCs. This clonotype originated in a man aged 35 to 55 in good health and CMV-seronegative. This sequence uses TRBV30 and TRBJ2-5, and the D gene may be TRBD2, 6 bases matching. The CDR3 region reads CAWSSGLFAQSEVETQYF. The nucleotide sequence is TGTGCCTGGAGTTCCGGACTATTTGCGCAGAGTGAGGTAGAGACCCAGTACTTC. With all but the CDR3 taken from the reference TRBV30 and TRBJ2-5 genes, the full variable domain is: SQTIHQWPATLVQPVGSPLSLECTVEGTSNPNLYWYRQAAGRGLQLLFYSVGIGQISSEVPQNLSASRPQDRQFILSSKKLLLSDSGFYLCAWSSGLFAQSEVETQYFGPGTRLLVL.